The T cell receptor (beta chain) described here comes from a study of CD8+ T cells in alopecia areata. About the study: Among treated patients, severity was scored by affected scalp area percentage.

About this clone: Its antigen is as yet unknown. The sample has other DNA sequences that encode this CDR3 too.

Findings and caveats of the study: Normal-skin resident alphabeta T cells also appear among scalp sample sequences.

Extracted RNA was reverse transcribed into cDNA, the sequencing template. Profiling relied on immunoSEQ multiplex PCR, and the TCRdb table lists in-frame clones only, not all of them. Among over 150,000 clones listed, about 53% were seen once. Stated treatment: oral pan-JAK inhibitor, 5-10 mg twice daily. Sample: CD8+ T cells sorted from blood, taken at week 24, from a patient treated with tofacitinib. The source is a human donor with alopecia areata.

The CDR3: CSVARNTEAFF. CDR3 sequence (DNA): TGCAGCGTTGCCAGGAACACTGAAGCTTTCTTT. The chain links TRBV29-1 to TRBJ1-1; D unclear. From germline, CDR1 is SQVTM and CDR2 ANQGSEA. CDR3 length equals 11 residues. The V end lost 4 bases, the J end lost 1 base, and 4 bases lay between the germline ends.